This entry is about one T cell receptor beta chain. Its antigen is currently unknown. PCR involved 60 Vbeta and 13 Jbeta primers. Repertoires were generated with immunoSEQ multiplex PCR, while TCRdb's copy carries only in-frame clones and drops some. The table records a few hundred thousand clones, roughly 80% of them present only once. The data were obtained in a study of cytomegalovirus exposure and HLA in healthy donors. V gave up 2 bases and J gave up 5 bases, with 6 bases separating them. CDR1 is DFQATT and CDR2 is SNEGSKA in the germline V gene (reference sequence). This CDR3 contains 11 residues. Whole-study findings and limits: Several of the most significant clusters appeared, in a later analysis, to be linked to common viral pathogens. Presence/absence analyses assumed roughly uniform sequencing depth across donors, which may not hold. Later analysis reportedly placed an Asian-associated ancestry cluster below the roughly 670-donor mean in N-insertions.

This chain joins TRBV20-1 and TRBJ2-5; D remains unclear. Specimen: PBMCs. The TCR was taken from a man aged 35 to 55 in good health and CMV-seronegative. The CDR3 reads CSARLEETQYF. In nucleotides, the CDR3 is TGCAGTGCTAGACTAGAGGAGACCCAGTACTTC.